These 13 T cell receptor beta chains originate from one sample sequenced in a study of siplizumab effects on memory and regulatory T cells. The repertoire was sequenced with immunoSEQ multiplex PCR; TCRdb's copy has only in-frame clones and lacks some. The sample consists of 100,000 to 110,000 clones, 94% of them appearing once. The sequencing sample was made of non-Treg CD4+ T cells sorted from blood. The receptor source for this set is a human donor in good health.

This clone has only one observation. V and J are TRBV11-2 and TRBJ2-2; 8 bases agree with TRBD2. V lost 4 bases and J lost 3; bases outside the gene matches: 1. Germline assignment: CDR1 SGHAT and CDR2 FQNNGV. The CDR3 length is 14 residues. The CDR3 nucleotides are TGTGCCAGCAGCTGGCGGGGGGACACCGGGGAGCTGTTTTTT. This gives the protein CASSWRGDTGELFF.

The rearrangement links TRBV28 to TRBJ2-1; no firm D call. Germline CDR1 and CDR2: MDHEN and SYDVKM. Trimming left V 6 bases short and J 10 bases short, with 19 bases between. This CDR3 contains 14 residues. CDR3 sequence reads: CASSQPIGYGEQFF. The CDR3 DNA reads as TGTGCCAGCAGCCAGCCAATCGGGTATGGAGAGCAGTTCTTC.

The chain couples TRBV5-4 to TRBJ2-5, with no clear D. V was clipped by 0 bases and J by 2 bases, with 5 bases between them. Per germline, CDR1 SGHNT and CDR2 YYREEE (reference sequence). The CDR3 totals 13 residues. The CDR3 DNA reads as TGTGCCAGCAGCTTGGGACCGCAAGAGACCCAGTACTTC. Its translation: CASSLGPQETQYF.

The chain couples TRBV30 to TRBJ2-3; no firm D call. V was shortened by 4 bases and J by 2 bases, with 13 bases between the two germline ends. The CDR3 has 14 residues. Germline V lookup: CDR1 GTSNPN, CDR2 SVGIG (reference sequence). CDR3 sequence: CAWNVAPYTDTQYF. CDR3 DNA: TGTGCCTGGAATGTGGCACCATACACAGATACGCAGTATTTT.

CDR3 residues: CASSAPGTDTQYF. The CDR3, as DNA: TGCGCCAGCAGCGCGCCGGGCACAGATACGCAGTATTTT. This chain joins TRBV5-1 and TRBJ2-3; D is unclear. V gave up 4 bases and J gave up 1 base, with 7 bases separating them. Germline V gene sequence: CDR1 SGHRS, CDR2 YFSETQ. CDR3 length equals 13 residues.

The J gene is TRBJ2-5, the V gene TRBV11-2, with 12 bases identical to TRBD2. CDR1 is SGHAT, CDR2 FQNNGV, per germline. With V trimmed by 5 bases and J by 1 base, 5 bases remained unmatched. This CDR3 contains 16 residues. CDR3 sequence reads: CASSPRTSGIQETQYF. In DNA form, the CDR3 reads TGTGCCAGCAGCCCCCGGACTAGCGGGATCCAAGAGACCCAGTACTTC.

The CDR3 region has the DNA TGTGCCAGCAGCTTCGGACGGTTGGAGACCCAGTACTTC. Protein product: CASSFGRLETQYF. The chain has TRBV5-4 and TRBJ2-5; no clear D gene. CDR1 is SGHNT, CDR2 YYREEE, per germline (reference sequence). V dropped 2 bases and J dropped 5 bases, with 10 bases sitting between them. The CDR3 loop spans 13 amino acids.

The chain is built from TRBV11-2 and TRBJ2-7; no reliable D call. The CDR3 extends over 12 amino acids. The germline V gene has CDR1 SGHAT and CDR2 FQNNGV. The V end lost 5 bases, the J end lost 0 bases, and 5 bases lay between the germline ends. CDR3 nucleotides: TGTGCCAGCAGCCCACCCTCCTACGAGCAGTACTTC. This sequence encodes CASSPPSYEQYF.

This chain connects TRBV19 to TRBJ2-3; tentatively, D is TRBD1 or TRBD2 (5 bases each). This CDR3 is built from 16 residues. Germline V lookup: CDR1 LNHDA, CDR2 SQIVND (reference sequence). V shed 6 bases and J shed 3 bases, with 19 bases lying between them. For the CDR3, the DNA is TGTGCCAGTAGCGACTCGGGACGGATGGATACAGATACGCAGTATTTT. It encodes CASSDSGRMDTDTQYF.

The J gene is TRBJ2-5, the V gene TRBV29-1; D remains unclear. Germline V gene data show CDR1 as SQVTM and CDR2 as ANQGSEA. This CDR3 comprises 13 residues. V was pared by 7 bases and J by 3 bases, with 15 bases between. CDR3 nucleotides: TGCAGCGCCCATAGCAGCAAAAAAGAGACCCAGTACTTC. Translating it yields CSAHSSKKETQYF.

In DNA, the CDR3 is TGTGCCAGCGGCCGGGACAGAGCCTACGAGCAGTACTTC. Translation gives CASGRDRAYEQYF. The chain is built from TRBV6-6 and TRBJ2-7; TRBD1 matches at 7 bases. Germline-derived CDR1 and CDR2 are MNHNY and SVGAGI (reference sequence). The CDR3 runs to 13 residues. J was trimmed by 2 bases and V by 8 bases; bases with no gene match: 6.

The rearrangement joins TRBV28 to TRBJ2-7, with TRBD1 matching over 11 bases. Germline loops: CDR1 MDHEN, CDR2 SYDVKM. The CDR3 has 14 residues. The trim removed 8 bases at V and 2 bases at J, leaving 5 bases unmatched. CDR3 DNA sequence: TGTGCCAGCCGGAGGGACAGGGGGACCTACGAGCAGTACTTC. It yields the protein CASRRDRGTYEQYF.

V and J are TRBV6-1 and TRBJ1-1; D is perhaps TRBD1 (6 bases). Trimming removed 4 bases from V and 5 bases from J, with 20 bases in between. Per germline, CDR1 MNHNS and CDR2 SASEGT. The CDR3 consists of 16 residues. For the CDR3, the DNA is TGTGCCAGCAGTGTCATTGGGGGGGCGATGATTACTGAAGCTTTCTTT. This gives the protein CASSVIGGAMITEAFF.